A single sample is the source of the 24 T cell receptor beta chains below, sequenced in a study of blood T cells in healthy people across ages. Then a second PCR, running roughly 7 to 11 cycles, was carried out with a sample-barcoded 5' primer and a J-beta primer mix. Using its own MiXCR run on the 5' RACE reads, TCRdb lists one record per CDR3 protein. The sample yields roughly 1,300,000 distinct CDR3 sequences, 55% to 75% seen once. The sequenced sample consisted of blood. These receptors were obtained from a man between 18 and 35 years old in good health.

V is TRBV27 and J is TRBJ2-1; 11 nucleotides agree with TRBD2. Per germline, CDR1 MNHEY and CDR2 SMNVEV (reference sequence). The CDR3 contains 15 residues. Trimming at V came to 6 bases and at J to 9 bases, leaving 10 bases not matched to a gene. For the CDR3, the DNA is TGTGCCAGCAGCCCAATAGCGGGGGGGGGCCTTGAGCAGTTCTTC. Its translation is CASSPIAGGGLEQFF.

This clonotype has more than one count but fewer than ten. The chain carries TRBV12-3 or TRBV12-4 and TRBJ2-7; D is ambiguous. V lost 5 bases and J 5 bases, leaving 7 bases between the germline ends. There are 11 residues in the CDR3. In nucleotides, the CDR3 is TGTGCCAGCAGTGCTATGGACGAGCAGTACTTC. This encodes CASSAMDEQYF.

This chain connects TRBV29-1 to TRBJ1-2, with 7 bases identical to TRBD1. The CDR3 runs to 14 residues. V was clipped by 7 bases and J by 8 bases; unmatched bases: 16. Germline CDR1 SQVTM, CDR2 ANQGSEA. The CDR3, as DNA: TGCAGCGCAACCAACCGACAGGGTGGGGGAGGCTACACCTTC. Protein product: CSATNRQGGGGYTF.

In this sample, this clonotype turned up once. The genes are TRBV20-1 and TRBJ2-3; weak D call: TRBD2 (6 bases). Germline-derived CDR1 and CDR2 are DFQATT and SNEGSKA (reference sequence). V was shortened by 6 bases and J by 3 bases, with 19 bases between the two germline ends. This CDR3 comprises 15 residues. The DNA for the CDR3 is TGCAGTGCCGAAAACCGGGACTCGTGGACAGATACGCAGTATTTT. This encodes CSAENRDSWTDTQYF.

This chain's CDR3 is CSATGDLNTEAFF. Written as DNA, the CDR3 is TGCAGTGCTACAGGGGATCTGAACACTGAAGCTTTCTTT. This rearrangement joins TRBV20-1 to TRBJ1-1; perhaps TRBD1 as D (6 bases). Per germline, CDR1 DFQATT and CDR2 SNEGSKA (reference sequence). The CDR3 sequence is 13 residues long. V lost 4 bases and J 0 bases, leaving 9 bases between the germline ends.

V usage is TRBV4-3 and J usage is TRBJ2-2; 8 nucleotides agree with TRBD1. CDR1 LGHNA and CDR2 YSLEER come from the germline V gene. Germline trimming cut 4 bases from V and 5 bases from J; bases unmatched to any gene: 3. The CDR3 totals 14 residues. In DNA, the CDR3 is TGCGCCAGCAGCCCGGACAGGGTAACCGGGGAGCTGTTTTTT. Translating gives CASSPDRVTGELFF.

V is TRBV4-2 and J is TRBJ1-1; D possibly corresponds to TRBD1 (5 bases). The CDR3 has 12 amino acids. The germline gives CDR1 LGHNA, CDR2 YNFKEQ. The germline V and J ends were trimmed by 1 base and 11 bases, with 11 bases remaining between them. This CDR3 reads CASSQVGTPAFF. CDR3 coding DNA: TGTGCCAGCAGCCAAGTGGGGACCCCCGCTTTCTTT.

This clonotype was found a few times. CDR3 protein: CASSPGRALIYGYTF. The CDR3 nucleotides read TGTGCCAGCAGTCCCGGGAGGGCTCTTATCTATGGCTACACCTTC. The chain combines TRBV12-3 or TRBV12-4 with TRBJ1-2, with no clear D. CDR3 length: 15 residues. Trimming left V 5 bases short and J 4 bases short, with 17 bases between.

Here the CDR3 DNA reads TGCAGTGCTAGATGGCAGCCCGATAATTCACCCCTCCACTTT. Translation: CSARWQPDNSPLHF. V is TRBV20-1 and J is TRBJ1-6, with unresolved D. The CDR3 runs to 14 residues. Trimming removed 2 bases from V and 5 bases from J, with 10 bases in between. CDR1 and CDR2 from the germline V gene are DFQATT and SNEGSKA (reference sequence).

The rearrangement links TRBV30 to TRBJ2-7; D ambiguous. With 2 bases removed from V and 7 bases from J, the gap between germline ends came to 12 bases. The CDR3 spans 12 residues. CDR1 GTSNPN and CDR2 SVGIG come from the germline V gene (reference sequence). The CDR3 DNA follows: TGTGCCTGGAGTACCGGGTCTCATGAGCAGTACTTC. It is translated as CAWSTGSHEQYF.

The chain uses TRBV20-1 and TRBJ2-1; 9 bases are shared with TRBD2. V lost 6 bases and J lost 6; bases outside the gene matches: 9. The length of the CDR3 is 14 residues. The germline CDR1 and CDR2 sequences are DFQATT and SNEGSKA (reference sequence). The CDR3 coding sequence is TGCAGTGCCCCCCCAAGCGGGAGGTTCAATGAGCAGTTCTTC. Protein: CSAPPSGRFNEQFF.

The CDR3 nucleotides read TGTGCCATCAGCGGGACAGGTTCCTACAATGAGCAGTTCTTC. Protein product: CAISGTGSYNEQFF. The rearrangement joins TRBV10-3 to TRBJ2-1, with 8 bases lining up with TRBD1. Per germline, CDR1 ENHRY and CDR2 SYGVKD. J gave up 1 base and V 6 bases, and 2 bases lay outside the gene matches. The CDR3 length is 14 residues.

The chain is built from TRBV29-1 and TRBJ2-7; no firm D call. The CDR3 consists of 12 residues. Germline CDR1 is SQVTM and CDR2 is ANQGSEA. Trimming stripped 4 bases from V and 7 bases from J, with 14 bases between. CDR3 region: CSVVTEMREQYF. CDR3 sequence (DNA): TGCAGCGTTGTTACGGAGATGAGGGAGCAGTACTTC.

This clonotype was seen only a few times. The chain combines TRBV29-1 with TRBJ2-7; no clear D gene. The germline V and J ends were trimmed by 4 bases and 5 bases, with 18 bases remaining between them. The CDR3 spans 14 residues. Per germline, CDR1 SQVTM and CDR2 ANQGSEA. Here the CDR3 reads CSVAQRVGSHEQYF. Here the CDR3 DNA reads TGCAGCGTTGCACAAAGGGTGGGAAGCCACGAGCAGTACTTC.

The V call is TRBV27, the J call TRBJ2-1; 7 nucleotides align to TRBD1. Germline values: CDR1 MNHEY, CDR2 SMNVEV (reference sequence). The CDR3 covers 14 residues. The V segment lost 4 bases and the J segment 3 bases; nucleotides outside the gene matches: 3. The CDR3 spells CASSSQGFYNEQFF. The DNA for the CDR3 is TGTGCCAGCAGTTCACAGGGGTTCTACAATGAGCAGTTCTTC.

V is TRBV20-1 and J is TRBJ2-4; D is possibly TRBD2 (6 bases). CDR1 is DFQATT, CDR2 SNEGSKA, per germline (reference sequence). The CDR3 runs to 15 residues. With 0 bases removed from V and 9 bases from J, the gap between germline ends came to 18 bases. CDR3 residues: CSARESGGWEVIQYF. CDR3 sequence (DNA): TGCAGTGCTAGAGAGTCAGGTGGTTGGGAGGTCATTCAGTACTTC.

This clonotype was detected once. This chain links TRBV29-1 with TRBJ1-1, with a weak D call TRBD1 (5 bases). The CDR3 runs to 14 residues. Per germline, CDR1 SQVTM and CDR2 ANQGSEA. V shed 5 bases and J shed 5 bases, with 18 bases lying between them. For the CDR3, the DNA is TGCAGCGTTAGTGTCGGGGCAGGCGGAACTGAAGCTTTCTTT. Residues: CSVSVGAGGTEAFF.

The V call is TRBV7-6, the J call TRBJ1-1, with TRBD1 as a possible D gene (6 bases). Trimming pared 5 bases from V and 7 bases from J, leaving 17 bases between. CDR3 size: 14 residues. Germline V lookup: CDR1 SGHVS, CDR2 FNYEAQ. The CDR3 DNA reads TGTGCCAGCAGCCGAGGGGGTGGGGTCGGTGAAGCTTTCTTT. Translated: CASSRGGGVGEAFF.

As regards this clonotype: At one of its ends the junction is not consistent with the germline gene, which may arise from a read error. The rearrangement links TRBV27 to TRBJ1-5; D unresolved. The CDR3 is 15 amino acids. Per germline, CDR1 MNHEY and CDR2 SMNVEV (reference sequence). CDR3 protein: CASSFVGSSNQPRHF. The CDR3 DNA follows: TGTGCCAGCAGTTTCGTAGGGAGTAGCAATCAGCCCCGGCATTTT.

The J gene is TRBJ2-5, the V gene TRBV20-1; 9 positions agree with TRBD2. CDR1 and CDR2 (germline): DFQATT, SNEGSKA (reference sequence). This CDR3 is built from 13 residues. J was trimmed by 1 base and V by 5 bases; bases with no gene match: 2. The CDR3 reads CSAPSGVQETQYF. CDR3 bases: TGCAGTGCTCCTAGCGGGGTCCAAGAGACCCAGTACTTC.

This clonotype was observed a handful of times. CDR3 nucleotide sequence: TGCAGTGGTAATCGACGGAAGAACTACGAGCAGTACTTC. This encodes CSGNRRKNYEQYF. The rearrangement uses TRBV20-1 and TRBJ2-7; D call uncertain. V lost 7 bases and J 3 bases, leaving 16 bases between the germline ends. The CDR3 has 13 amino acids. The germline gives CDR1 DFQATT, CDR2 SNEGSKA (reference sequence).

This clonotype came up a few times. This chain links TRBV29-1 with TRBJ2-7, with a weak D call TRBD2 (5 bases). V was pared by 0 bases and J by 0 bases, with 15 bases between. This CDR3 spans 16 amino acids. CDR1 is SQVTM and CDR2 is ANQGSEA in the germline V gene. CDR3 in DNA: TGCAGCGTTGAAGAAGTCCGAGGGATGAACTCCTACGAGCAGTACTTC. Its protein is CSVEEVRGMNSYEQYF.

The J gene is TRBJ2-5, the V gene TRBV20-1; maybe TRBD1 (5 bases). V was clipped by 6 bases and J by 1 base, with 12 bases between them. This CDR3 region has 13 residues. Germline CDR1 reads DFQATT; CDR2 reads SNEGSKA (reference sequence). In DNA, the CDR3 is TGCAGTGCCCACCAAGGGGTCCAAGAGACCCAGTACTTC. It encodes CSAHQGVQETQYF.

The V call is TRBV15, the J call TRBJ2-1; D unresolved. Near its end, the DNA agrees better with TRBJ2-7, so the J call may be wrong. Germline V CDR1 and CDR2: LNHNV, YYDKDF (reference sequence). This CDR3 comprises 16 residues. The DNA of the CDR3 is TGTGCCACCAGCAGAGAGGTTCGGAACCCGCCCTACGAGCAGTACTTC. It is translated as CATSREVRNPPYEQYF.